The TCR beta chain under discussion was sequenced for a study of technical replicates of blood from a few donors. Clones were read by immunoSEQ multiplex PCR, and TCRdb kept only the in-frame ones, dropping some. This table has some 56,000 clones, 90% to 95% appearing once. CDR3 size: 15 residues. The V gene lost 0 bases and the J gene lost 4 bases, with 12 bases spanning the gap. In germline, CDR1 is LGHNA, CDR2 YSLEER. This clonotype was obtained from a human donor in good health. Some clones in this sample may be carry-over from other donors' samples. The sample was PBMCs. The J gene is TRBJ2-5, the V gene TRBV4-3; D may be TRBD2 (7 bases). The CDR3 loop is CASSQDVGGRETQYF. The CDR3, as DNA: TGCGCCAGCAGCCAAGATGTGGGGGGGCGAGAGACCCAGTACTTC.